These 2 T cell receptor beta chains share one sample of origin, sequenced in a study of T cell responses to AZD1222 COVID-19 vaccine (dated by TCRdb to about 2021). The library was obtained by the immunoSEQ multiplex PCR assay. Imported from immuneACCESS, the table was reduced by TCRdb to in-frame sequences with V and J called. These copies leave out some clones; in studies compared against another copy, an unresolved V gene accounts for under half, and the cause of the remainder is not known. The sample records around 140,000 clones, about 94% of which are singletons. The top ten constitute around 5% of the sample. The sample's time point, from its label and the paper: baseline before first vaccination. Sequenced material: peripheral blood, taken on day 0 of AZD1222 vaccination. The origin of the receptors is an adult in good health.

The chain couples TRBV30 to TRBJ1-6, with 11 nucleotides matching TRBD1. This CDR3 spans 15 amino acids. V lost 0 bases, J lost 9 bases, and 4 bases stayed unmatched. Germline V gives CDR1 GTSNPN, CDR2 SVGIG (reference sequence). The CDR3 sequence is CAWSVGGTGGSPLHF. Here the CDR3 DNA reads TGTGCCTGGAGTGTTGGCGGGACAGGGGGTTCACCCCTCCACTTT.

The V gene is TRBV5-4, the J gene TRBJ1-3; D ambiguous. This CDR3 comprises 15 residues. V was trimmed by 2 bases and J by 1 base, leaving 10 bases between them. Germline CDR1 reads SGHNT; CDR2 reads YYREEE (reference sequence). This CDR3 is CASSFAGSSGNTIYF. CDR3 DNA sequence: TGTGCCAGCAGCTTCGCCGGATCTTCTGGAAACACCATATATTTT.